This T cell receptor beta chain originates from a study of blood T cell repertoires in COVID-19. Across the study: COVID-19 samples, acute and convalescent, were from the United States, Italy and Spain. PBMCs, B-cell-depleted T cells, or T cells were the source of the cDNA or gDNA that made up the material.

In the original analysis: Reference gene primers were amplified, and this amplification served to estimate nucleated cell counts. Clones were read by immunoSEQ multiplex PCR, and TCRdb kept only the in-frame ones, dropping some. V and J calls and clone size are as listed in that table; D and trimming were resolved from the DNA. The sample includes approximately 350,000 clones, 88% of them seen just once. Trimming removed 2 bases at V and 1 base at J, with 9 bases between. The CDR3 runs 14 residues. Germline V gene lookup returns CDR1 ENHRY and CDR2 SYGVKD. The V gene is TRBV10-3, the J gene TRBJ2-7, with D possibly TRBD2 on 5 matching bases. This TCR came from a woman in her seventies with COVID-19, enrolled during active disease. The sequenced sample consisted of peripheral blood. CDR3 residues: CAISEGGSSYEQYF. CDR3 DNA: TGTGCCATCAGTGAGGGCGGGTCGTCCTACGAGCAGTACTTC.